The 26 T cell receptor beta chains given below trace back to one sample, sequenced in a study of spatial heterogeneity in lung cancer. Study conclusions and caveats: One measure, the expanded intratumoral alpha and beta TCR count, tracked tumor mutation counts.

Their antigens are not known. Time point defined: sample taken at primary tumor resection. Using its own MiXCR run on the 5' RACE reads, TCRdb lists one record per CDR3 protein. The sample carries about 2,800 distinct CDR3 sequences, approximately 54% recorded once. Sequencing was performed on lung tumor tissue, taken at surgery. The receptors come from a male donor with early-stage non-small cell lung cancer.

To note about this clonotype: A library prepared for alpha chains yielded this beta chain as an off-target read; its size is of little meaning. The chain is built from TRBV6-2 or TRBV6-3 and TRBJ1-6, with D perhaps TRBD1 (5 bases). The length of the CDR3 is 17 residues. V was trimmed by 0 bases and J by 5 bases, leaving 14 bases between them. Germline loops: CDR1 MNHEY, CDR2 SVGEGT. CDR3 sequence (DNA): TGTGCCAGCAGTTACTCGACGGGGGGACCCGATAATTCACCCCTCCACTTT. It encodes CASSYSTGGPDNSPLHF.

Judged by abundance, this clonotype is medium-sized. The library was prepared for alpha chains; this beta chain is a stray read, so its frequency means little. The chain joins TRBV20-1 to TRBJ1-5; TRBD1 might be the D (5 bases). The V gene's germline CDR1 is DFQATT and CDR2 SNEGSKA (reference sequence). V was pared by 6 bases and J by 0 bases, with 12 bases between. CDR3 length equals 14 residues. The CDR3 DNA sequence: TGCAGTGCCCGGCGGGGGGATAGCAATCAGCCCCAGCATTTT. It is translated as CSARRGDSNQPQHF.

Turning to this clonotype: This beta chain represents an off-target read in a library built for alpha chains; its size is of limited meaning. The chain couples TRBV5-1 to TRBJ1-3; D remains unclear. The V gene's germline CDR1 is SGHRS and CDR2 YFSETQ. Trimming removed 0 bases at V and 0 bases at J, with 10 bases between. The CDR3 length is 16 residues. The CDR3, as DNA: TGCGCCAGCAGCTTGGACGGGAGACCCTCTGGAAACACCATATATTTT. It yields the protein CASSLDGRPSGNTIYF.

On this clonotype: This beta chain is an unintended read in a library built for alpha chains; its size means little. J is TRBJ1-1 and V is TRBV12-3 or TRBV12-4; D is ambiguous. The V end lost 3 bases, the J end lost 5 bases, and 7 bases lay between the germline ends. This CDR3 comprises 12 residues. The CDR3 spells CASSFVGTEAFF. In DNA, the CDR3 is TGTGCCAGCAGTTTCGTTGGGACTGAAGCTTTCTTT.

By frequency in the sample, this clonotype is medium-sized. This beta chain was picked up by a library intended for alpha chains and is off target, so its count carries little meaning. This chain uses TRBV7-8 with TRBJ2-2; no clear D. V dropped 0 bases and J dropped 5 bases, with 10 bases sitting between them. Germline V gives CDR1 SGHVS, CDR2 FQNEAQ. The CDR3 length is 15 residues. In nucleotides, the CDR3 is TGTGCCAGCAGCTTAGCGCGAAGTTTAACCGGGGAGCTGTTTTTT. Its translation is CASSLARSLTGELFF. Filled out from reference TRBV7-8 and TRBJ2-2, the complete variable domain reads GAGVSQSPRYKVAKRGQDVALRCDPISGHVSLFWYQQALGQGPEFLTYFQNEAQLDKSGLPSDRFFAERPEGSVSTLKIQRTQQEDSAVYLCASSLARSLTGELFFGEGSRLTVL.

A few counts support this clonotype. This beta chain came through as a stray read in a library set up for alpha chains, and its size says little. The rearrangement uses TRBV29-1 and TRBJ1-2, with 8 bases identical to TRBD1. Germline V gives CDR1 SQVTM, CDR2 ANQGSEA. The CDR3 extends over 13 amino acids. The V segment lost 6 bases and the J segment 4 bases; nucleotides outside the gene matches: 7. Written as DNA, the CDR3 is TGCAGCGTCGAATCAGGGGGCGGCTATGGCTACACCTTC. This translates into CSVESGGGYGYTF. The full variable domain, its missing parts supplied by reference TRBV29-1 and TRBJ1-2, is SAVISQKPSRDICQRGTSLTIQCQVDSQVTMMFWYRQQPGQSLTLIATANQGSEATYESGFVIDKFPISRPNLTFSTLTVSNMSPEDSSIYLCSVESGGGYGYTFGSGTRLTVV.

Concerning this clonotype: This beta chain turned up in a library designed for alpha chains; as an off-target read, its abundance says little. The chain combines TRBV27 with TRBJ2-5; D is unclear. Germline CDR1 reads MNHEY; CDR2 reads SMNVEV (reference sequence). Deletions cut 3 bases from V and 4 bases from J, with 9 bases between. The CDR3 is 13 amino acids. The CDR3 is CASSFYPAETQYF. The CDR3 DNA follows: TGTGCCAGCAGTTTTTATCCCGCAGAGACCCAGTACTTC.

This clonotype is labeled medium-sized. Found in a library prepared for alpha chains, this beta chain is an off-target read, and its abundance has little meaning. The rearrangement uses TRBV20-1 and TRBJ2-7, with 8 bases that match TRBD2. CDR1 is DFQATT and CDR2 is SNEGSKA in the germline V gene (reference sequence). The CDR3 extends over 16 amino acids. V was pared by 2 bases and J by 2 bases, with 11 bases of the junction left unmatched. The CDR3 nucleotides are TGCAGTGCTAGAAAGCCTCTTCCGGGACTAGCCTACGAGCAGTACTTC. It codes for CSARKPLPGLAYEQYF.

Regarding this clonotype: This beta chain represents an off-target read in a library built for alpha chains; its size is of limited meaning. This chain uses TRBV2 with TRBJ1-2; a weak D match, TRBD1 (6 bases). This CDR3 has 16 amino acids. Germline CDR1 SNHLY, CDR2 FYNNEI. Between the trimmed V and J ends, which lost 6 bases and 4 bases, there was a span of 21 bases. The CDR3 spells CASRLELPGTTYGYTF. Here the CDR3 DNA reads TGTGCCAGCAGACTGGAATTGCCGGGGACAACCTATGGCTACACCTTC. Full variable domain (rest looked up from reference TRBV2 and TRBJ1-2): EPEVTQTPSHQVTQMGQEVILRCVPISNHLYFYWYRQILGQKVEFLVSFYNNEISEKSEIFDDQFSVERPDGSNFTLKIRSTKLEDSAMYFCASRLELPGTTYGYTFGSGTRLTVV.

This clonotype was observed a handful of times. This beta chain appears as a stray read in a library generated for alpha chains; its size is not informative. The gene calls are TRBV20-1 and TRBJ2-7; D gene uncertain. This CDR3 has 13 amino acids. V was trimmed by 0 bases and J by 3 bases, leaving 9 bases between them. Germline V gene sequence: CDR1 DFQATT, CDR2 SNEGSKA (reference sequence). CDR3 in amino acids: CSARDPGFYEQYF. CDR3 DNA: TGCAGTGCTAGAGATCCAGGTTTCTACGAGCAGTACTTC.

Points on this clonotype: As an off-target read in a library built for alpha chains, this beta chain has a frequency of little significance. The genes are TRBV29-1 and TRBJ2-3; TRBD2 is a possible D gene (5 bases). Trimming left V 6 bases short and J 3 bases short, with 19 bases between. Germline V gives CDR1 SQVTM, CDR2 ANQGSEA. The CDR3 runs to 15 residues. In DNA, the CDR3 is TGCAGCGTCCCCACCCGGAGGACCCCGACAGATACGCAGTATTTT. Residues: CSVPTRRTPTDTQYF.

Judged by abundance, this clonotype is medium-sized. This beta chain slipped into a library made for alpha chains as a stray read, so its size is not meaningful. The rearrangement uses TRBV10-3 and TRBJ2-3; 9 bases agree with TRBD1. The CDR3 length is 14 residues. Per the germline V gene, CDR1 is ENHRY and CDR2 is SYGVKD. The V segment lost 6 bases and the J segment 0 bases; nucleotides outside the gene matches: 1. The CDR3 region has the DNA TGTGCCATCAGGGGGACAGGGAGCACAGATACGCAGTATTTT. This sequence encodes CAIRGTGSTDTQYF.

Comment on this clonotype: The library was prepared for alpha chains; this beta chain is a stray read, so its frequency means little. This chain links TRBV10-3 with TRBJ2-5; D is perhaps TRBD1 or TRBD2 (5 bases each). CDR1 is ENHRY and CDR2 is SYGVKD in the germline V gene. V was shortened by 4 bases and J by 1 base, with 16 bases between the two germline ends. This CDR3 region has 16 residues. CDR3 protein: CAISGGDGHLQETQYF. The CDR3 nucleotides read TGTGCCATCAGTGGAGGGGACGGGCACCTCCAAGAGACCCAGTACTTC.

This clonotype qualifies as medium-sized. With the library built for alpha chains, this beta chain is off target and its frequency is not meaningful. The rearrangement links TRBV5-1 to TRBJ2-7; no reliable D call. From germline, CDR1 is SGHRS and CDR2 YFSETQ. The CDR3 loop spans 13 amino acids. V lost 0 bases and J 1 base, leaving 5 bases between the germline ends. This chain's CDR3 is CASSLERSYEQYF. The CDR3 DNA reads as TGCGCCAGCAGCTTGGAACGGTCCTACGAGCAGTACTTC.

There are a few counts of this clonotype. With the library built for alpha chains, this beta chain is off target and its frequency is not meaningful. The chain links TRBV12-3 or TRBV12-4 to TRBJ2-2, with TRBD1 identical over 8 bases. This CDR3 has 16 residues. The ends lost 5 bases at V and 3 bases at J; junction bases unmatched: 8. In DNA, the CDR3 is TGTGCCAGCAGTACCAGACAGGGGATTTACACCGGGGAGCTGTTTTTT. This sequence encodes CASSTRQGIYTGELFF.

The table lists this clonotype with a count of one. A library made for alpha chains picked up this beta chain off target, so its size means little. The V call is TRBV3-1, the J call TRBJ1-6; D call uncertain. CDR1 and CDR2 from the germline V gene are LGHDT and YNNKEL (reference sequence). V was shortened by 0 bases and J by 7 bases, with 13 bases between the two germline ends. The CDR3 is 16 residues long. CDR3 nucleotides: TGTGCCAGCAGCCAAGACCCGGCAGGAGTGAATTCACCCCTCCACTTT. This codes for CASSQDPAGVNSPLHF.

Worth noting for this clonotype: With the library built for alpha chains, this beta chain is off target and its frequency is not meaningful. The chain recombines TRBV20-1 with TRBJ2-1; D may correspond to TRBD1 or TRBD2 (6 bases each). From germline, CDR1 is DFQATT and CDR2 SNEGSKA (reference sequence). The V end lost 4 bases, the J end lost 4 bases, and 14 bases lay between the germline ends. The CDR3 spans 14 residues. The CDR3 bases are TGCAGTGCTATCAACAGGGACTCGTACAATGAGCAGTTCTTC. Protein product: CSAINRDSYNEQFF.

Concerning this clonotype: A library prepared for alpha chains yielded this beta chain as an off-target read; its size is of little meaning. The V gene is TRBV18, the J gene TRBJ2-7; TRBD1 is a possible D gene (6 bases). Germline V CDR1 and CDR2: KGHSH, LQKENI. This CDR3 comprises 15 residues. The V and J ends lost 5 bases and 3 bases respectively, with 17 bases between them. CDR3 protein: CASSEPGTTFYEQYF. Written as DNA, the CDR3 is TGTGCCAGCTCAGAGCCCGGGACAACCTTCTACGAGCAGTACTTC.

Turning to this clonotype: This beta chain slipped into a library made for alpha chains as a stray read, so its size is not meaningful. The chain uses TRBV29-1 and TRBJ2-1; D gene uncertain. The germline V gene has CDR1 SQVTM and CDR2 ANQGSEA. The V and J ends lost 4 bases and 8 bases respectively, with 21 bases between them. The CDR3 sequence is 15 residues long. For the CDR3, the DNA is TGCAGCGTTGCCCAGCCTCTCGTCCGTAACGATGAGCAGTTCTTC. This codes for CSVAQPLVRNDEQFF.

In its sample, this clonotype was seen a few times. Found in a library prepared for alpha chains, this beta chain is an off-target read, and its abundance has little meaning. V is TRBV27 and J is TRBJ2-1, with TRBD2 identical over 7 bases. This CDR3 region has 12 residues. The ends lost 7 bases at V and 9 bases at J; junction bases unmatched: 6. The germline V gene encodes CDR1 MNHEY and CDR2 SMNVEV (reference sequence). The CDR3 bases are TGTGCCAGCAAGGATCCGGGGGGTGAGCAGTTCTTC. Translating gives CASKDPGGEQFF.

Of note for this clonotype: This beta chain was picked up by a library intended for alpha chains and is off target, so its count carries little meaning. V gene TRBV4-1 combines with J gene TRBJ2-3; D unclear. CDR1 and CDR2 from the germline V gene are MGHRA and YSYEKL. The length of the CDR3 is 22 residues. Trimming stripped 1 base from V and 0 bases from J, with 29 bases between. As DNA, the CDR3 is TGCGCCAGCAGCCAAGGCCCCCTATTTACCCTGGCAGAACAACGAAGCACAGATACGCAGTATTTT. This translates into CASSQGPLFTLAEQRSTDTQYF.

Notes on this clonotype: Found in a library prepared for alpha chains, this beta chain is an off-target read, and its abundance has little meaning. V usage is TRBV4-3 and J usage is TRBJ2-5, with unresolved D. The CDR3 runs 11 residues. The V end lost 1 base, the J end lost 6 bases, and 3 bases lay between the germline ends. Germline V lookup: CDR1 LGHNA, CDR2 YSLEER. The CDR3 DNA reads TGCGCCAGCAGCCAAGGACAGACCCAGTACTTC. Amino acid sequence: CASSQGQTQYF.

In the case of this clonotype: A library prepared for alpha chains yielded this beta chain as an off-target read; its size is of little meaning. This chain joins TRBV28 and TRBJ2-7; possibly TRBD2 for D (6 bases). The germline CDR1 and CDR2 sequences are MDHEN and SYDVKM. There are 13 residues in the CDR3. V was shortened by 7 bases and J by 7 bases, with 17 bases between the two germline ends. CDR3 coding DNA: TGTGCCAGCAACGGGGGAGGCCCAAGGGAGCAGTACTTC. Protein product: CASNGGGPREQYF.

Comment on this clonotype: This beta chain is an off-target read within a library intended for alpha chains, so its frequency means little. The chain couples TRBV14 to TRBJ2-7; TRBD1 agrees at 8 bases. V was clipped by 6 bases and J by 0 bases; unmatched bases: 10. This CDR3 spans 16 amino acids. Germline V gives CDR1 SGHDN, CDR2 FVKESK. CDR3 protein: CASSSTGGEVSYEQYF. For the CDR3, the DNA is TGTGCCAGCAGTTCAACAGGGGGTGAAGTCTCCTACGAGCAGTACTTC.

Of note for this clonotype: A library made for alpha chains picked up this beta chain off target, so its size means little. CDR3 nucleotides: TGTGCCAGCAGCCCCCAGACTAGGACAGATACGCAGTATTTT. Its translation is CASSPQTRTDTQYF. V gene TRBV9 combines with J gene TRBJ2-3, with a tentative D call TRBD2 (6 bases). In germline, CDR1 is SGDLS, CDR2 YYNGEE. The CDR3 sequence is 14 residues long. V shed 4 bases and J shed 3 bases, with 12 bases lying between them.

As concerns this clonotype: The size of this beta chain means little, since it is a stray read in a library made for alpha chains. The chain's CDR3 is CSGGRGEDTEAFF. In nucleotides, the CDR3 is TGCAGTGGCGGGAGGGGCGAGGACACTGAAGCTTTCTTT. The chain carries TRBV20-1 and TRBJ1-1; weak D call: TRBD1 (5 bases). Looked up from germline, CDR1 is DFQATT and CDR2 is SNEGSKA (reference sequence). V lost 7 bases to trimming and J lost 3 bases, with 15 bases between them. The CDR3 consists of 13 residues.